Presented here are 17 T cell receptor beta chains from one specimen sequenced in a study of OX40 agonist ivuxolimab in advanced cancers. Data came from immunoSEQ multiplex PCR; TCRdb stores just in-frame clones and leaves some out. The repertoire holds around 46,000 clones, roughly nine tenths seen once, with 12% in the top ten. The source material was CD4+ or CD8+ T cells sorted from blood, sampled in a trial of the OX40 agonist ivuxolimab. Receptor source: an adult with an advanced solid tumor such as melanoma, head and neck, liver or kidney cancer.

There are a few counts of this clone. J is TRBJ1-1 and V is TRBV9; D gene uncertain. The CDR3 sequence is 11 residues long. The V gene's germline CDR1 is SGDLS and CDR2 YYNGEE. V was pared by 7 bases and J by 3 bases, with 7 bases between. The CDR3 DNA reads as TGTGCCAGCGGTTTAGACACTGAAGCTTTCTTT. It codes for CASGLDTEAFF.

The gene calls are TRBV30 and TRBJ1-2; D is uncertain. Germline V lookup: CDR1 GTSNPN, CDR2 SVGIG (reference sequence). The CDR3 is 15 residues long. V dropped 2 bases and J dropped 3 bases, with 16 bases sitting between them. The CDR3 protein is CAWSFRGAYYYGYTF. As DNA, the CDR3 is TGTGCCTGGAGTTTTCGGGGAGCCTACTACTATGGCTACACCTTC.

DNA for the CDR3: TGTGCCAGCAGCCGGGACGGCTACGAGCAGTACTTC. The encoded protein is CASSRDGYEQYF. The chain has TRBV7-9 and TRBJ2-7; either TRBD1 or TRBD2 may supply D (5 bases each). The CDR3 contains 12 residues. V lost 5 bases and J lost 3, with 8 bases in between. Germline V gene data show CDR1 as SEHNR and CDR2 as FQNEAQ (reference sequence).

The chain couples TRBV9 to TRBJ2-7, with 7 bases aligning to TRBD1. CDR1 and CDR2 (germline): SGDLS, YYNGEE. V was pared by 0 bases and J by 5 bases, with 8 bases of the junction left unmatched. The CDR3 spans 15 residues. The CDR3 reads CASSVGGGNVNEQYF. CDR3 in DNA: TGTGCCAGCAGCGTAGGAGGGGGCAATGTCAACGAGCAGTACTTC.

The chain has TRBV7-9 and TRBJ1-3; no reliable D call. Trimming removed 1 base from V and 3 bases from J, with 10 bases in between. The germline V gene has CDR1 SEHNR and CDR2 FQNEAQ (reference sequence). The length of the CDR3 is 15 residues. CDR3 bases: TGTGCCAGCAGCTTAGATCGAGGTATTGGAAACACCATATATTTT. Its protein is CASSLDRGIGNTIYF.

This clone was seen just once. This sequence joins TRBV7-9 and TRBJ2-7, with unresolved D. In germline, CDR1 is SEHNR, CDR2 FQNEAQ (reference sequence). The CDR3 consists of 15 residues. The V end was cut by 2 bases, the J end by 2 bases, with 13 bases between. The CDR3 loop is CASSLQYSDPYEQYF. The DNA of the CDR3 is TGTGCCAGCAGCTTACAATACAGCGACCCCTACGAGCAGTACTTC.

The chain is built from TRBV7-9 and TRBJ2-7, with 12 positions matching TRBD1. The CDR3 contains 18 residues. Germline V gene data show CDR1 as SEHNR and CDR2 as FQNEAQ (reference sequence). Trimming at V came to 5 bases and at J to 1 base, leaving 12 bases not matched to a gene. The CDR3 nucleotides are TGTGCCAGCAGCCCGACTAGGGGACAGGGGGCTTCGTCCTACGAGCAGTACTTC. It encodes CASSPTRGQGASSYEQYF.

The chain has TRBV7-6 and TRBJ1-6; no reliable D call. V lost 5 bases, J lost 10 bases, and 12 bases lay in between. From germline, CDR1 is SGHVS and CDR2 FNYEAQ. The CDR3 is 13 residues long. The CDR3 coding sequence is TGTGCCAGCAGCCGAAATGAGATGTCACCCCTCCACTTT. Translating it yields CASSRNEMSPLHF.

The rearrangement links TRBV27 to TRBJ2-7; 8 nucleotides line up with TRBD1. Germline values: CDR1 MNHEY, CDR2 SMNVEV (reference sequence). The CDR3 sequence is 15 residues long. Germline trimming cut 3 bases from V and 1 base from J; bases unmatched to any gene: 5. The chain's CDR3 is CASSFSTGGSYEQYF. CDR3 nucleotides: TGTGCCAGCAGTTTCTCCACAGGGGGGTCCTACGAGCAGTACTTC.

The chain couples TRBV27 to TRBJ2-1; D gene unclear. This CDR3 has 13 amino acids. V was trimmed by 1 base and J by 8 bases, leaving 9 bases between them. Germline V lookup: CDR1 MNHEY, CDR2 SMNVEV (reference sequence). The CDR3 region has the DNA TGTGCCAGCAGTTTATGGTCCCGTGATGAGCAGTTCTTC. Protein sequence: CASSLWSRDEQFF.

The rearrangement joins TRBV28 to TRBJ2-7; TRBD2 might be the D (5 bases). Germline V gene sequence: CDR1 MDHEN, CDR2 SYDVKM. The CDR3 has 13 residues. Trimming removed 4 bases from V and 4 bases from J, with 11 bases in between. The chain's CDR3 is CASSWSGTYEQYF. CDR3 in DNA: TGTGCCAGCAGTTGGTCGGGAACGTACGAGCAGTACTTC.

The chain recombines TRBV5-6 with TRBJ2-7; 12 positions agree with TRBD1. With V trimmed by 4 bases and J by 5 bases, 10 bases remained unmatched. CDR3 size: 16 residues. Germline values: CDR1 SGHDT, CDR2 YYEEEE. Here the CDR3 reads CASSIKPGTGGNEQYF. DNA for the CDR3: TGTGCCAGCAGCATAAAACCCGGGACAGGGGGCAACGAGCAGTACTTC.

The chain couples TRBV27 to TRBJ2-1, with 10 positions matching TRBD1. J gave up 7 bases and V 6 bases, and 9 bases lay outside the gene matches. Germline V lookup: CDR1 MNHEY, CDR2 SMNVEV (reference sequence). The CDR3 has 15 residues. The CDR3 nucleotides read TGTGCCAGCAGCCCTGGGACAGGGGCTAAAAATGAGCAGTTCTTC. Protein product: CASSPGTGAKNEQFF.

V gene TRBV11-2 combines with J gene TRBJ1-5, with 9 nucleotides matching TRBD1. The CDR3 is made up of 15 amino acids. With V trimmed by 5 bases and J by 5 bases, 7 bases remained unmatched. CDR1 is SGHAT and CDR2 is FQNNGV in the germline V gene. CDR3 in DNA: TGTGCCAGCAGCCCCGGGACAGGGACGTATCAGCCCCAGCATTTT. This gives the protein CASSPGTGTYQPQHF.

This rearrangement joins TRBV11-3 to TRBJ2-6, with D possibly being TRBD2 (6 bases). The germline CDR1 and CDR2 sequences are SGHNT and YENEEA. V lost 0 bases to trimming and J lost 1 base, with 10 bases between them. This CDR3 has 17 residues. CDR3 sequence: CASSLEGAGSGANVLTF. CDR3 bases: TGTGCCAGCAGCTTAGAAGGGGCGGGATCTGGGGCCAACGTCCTGACTTTC.

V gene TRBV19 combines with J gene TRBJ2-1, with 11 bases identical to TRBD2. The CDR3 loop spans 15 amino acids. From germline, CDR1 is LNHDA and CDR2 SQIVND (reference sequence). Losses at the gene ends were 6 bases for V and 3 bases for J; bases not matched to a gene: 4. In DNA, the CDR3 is TGTGCCAGTAGACTCGGACTAGCGGGCTACAATGAGCAGTTCTTC. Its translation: CASRLGLAGYNEQFF.

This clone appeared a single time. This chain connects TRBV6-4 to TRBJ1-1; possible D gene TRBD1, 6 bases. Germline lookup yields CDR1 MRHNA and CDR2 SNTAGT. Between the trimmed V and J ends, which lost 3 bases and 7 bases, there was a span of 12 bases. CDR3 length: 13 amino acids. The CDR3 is CASSEGDTDEAFF. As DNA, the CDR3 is TGTGCCAGCAGTGAGGGGGACACAGATGAAGCTTTCTTT.